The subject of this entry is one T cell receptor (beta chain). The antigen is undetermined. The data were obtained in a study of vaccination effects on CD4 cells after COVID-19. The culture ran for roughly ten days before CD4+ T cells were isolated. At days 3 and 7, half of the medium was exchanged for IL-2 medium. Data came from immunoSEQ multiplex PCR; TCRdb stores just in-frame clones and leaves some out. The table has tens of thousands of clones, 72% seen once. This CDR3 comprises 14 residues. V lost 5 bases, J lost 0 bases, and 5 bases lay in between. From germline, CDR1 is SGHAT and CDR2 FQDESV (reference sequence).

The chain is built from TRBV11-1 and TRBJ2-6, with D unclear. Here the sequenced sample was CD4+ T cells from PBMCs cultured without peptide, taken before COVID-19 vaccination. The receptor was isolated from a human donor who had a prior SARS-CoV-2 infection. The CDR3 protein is CASSETSGANVLTF. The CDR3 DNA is TGTGCCAGCAGCGAGACCTCTGGGGCCAACGTCCTGACTTTC.